Listed below are T cell receptor delta chains from one sample, sequenced in a study of delta chains in infants with herpesvirus infections. TCRdb re-called the RT-PCR reads with CATT. The table records about 120 delta-chain clones, roughly 9.7% of them present only once. The sample was peripheral blood, taken at time point 2 of longitudinal follow-up. All receptors derive from a human donor who was a Ugandan infant, either HIV-exposed or HIV-unexposed (not recorded which). Each CDR3 is given with its conserved first and last residue. The order of the fields is D gene, J gene, V gene, clone size, CDR3 DNA, CDR3 protein. The D gene is left open where the match is weak. Expanded clones get a size class; other rows say once, few or many, or leave the size out.

D gene: TRDD3
J gene: TRDJ1
V gene: TRDV1
clone size: once
CDR3 DNA: TGTGCTCTTGGGTCCCGGGGGGTCTGGGGGTCGGCCGAACTCATCTTT
CDR3 protein: CALGSRGVWGSAELIF

D gene: TRDD2
J gene: TRDJ1
V gene: TRAV29/DV5
clone size: large
CDR3 DNA: TGTGCAGCAAGTCGGCCTTCCTACTTCTCTCTGGGGAGCGATAAACTCATCTTT
CDR3 protein: CAASRPSYFSLGSDKLIF

D gene: TRDD3
J gene: TRDJ1
V gene: TRDV1
clone size: hyperexpanded
CDR3 DNA: TGTGCTCTTGGGGAATTGGGACTTTCTGGGGGATCGGGCGATAAACTCATCTTT
CDR3 protein: CALGELGLSGGSGDKLIF

D gene: TRDD3
J gene: TRDJ1
V gene: TRDV1
clone size: hyperexpanded
CDR3 DNA: TGTGCTCTTGGGGGAATCTCCCTCTTCCGCCGGACCCTGGGGGATACCTCCAAGTACACCGATAAACTCATCTTT
CDR3 protein: CALGGISLFRRTLGDTSKYTDKLIF

D gene: NA
J gene: TRDJ2
V gene: TRDV1
clone size: NA
CDR3 DNA: TGTGCTCTTGGGGAATCCGCCTCCCTCCCCTTGACAGCACAACTCTTCTTT
CDR3 protein: CALGESASLPLTAQLFF

D gene: TRDD3
J gene: TRDJ1
V gene: TRAV14/DV4
clone size: hyperexpanded
CDR3 DNA: TGTGCTCTCCACCTTCCTACGGACTTCTACTGGGGGATAACCGATAAACTCATTTTT
CDR3 protein: CALHLPTDFYWGITDKLIF

D gene: TRDD3
J gene: TRDJ3
V gene: TRDV2
clone size: NA
CDR3 DNA: TGTGCCTGTGACACTGGGGGATATTCCTCCTGGGACACCCGACAGATGTTTTTC
CDR3 protein: CACDTGGYSSWDTRQMFF

D gene: NA
J gene: TRDJ1
V gene: TRDV3
clone size: hyperexpanded
CDR3 DNA: TGTGCCTTACCGGCCTTCCTACCCGTGCTGGGGGACCCGAGGGGGACCGATAAACTCATCTTT
CDR3 protein: CALPAFLPVLGDPRGTDKLIF

D gene: NA
J gene: TRDJ1
V gene: TRAV29/DV5
clone size: NA
CDR3 DNA: TGTGCAGCACGCCCTATTCTTCCCCCCGCACTGGACGAAAAGAAAACCGATAAACTCATCTTT
CDR3 protein: CAARPILPPALDEKKTDKLIF

D gene: TRDD3
J gene: TRDJ1
V gene: TRDV1
clone size: hyperexpanded
CDR3 DNA: TGTGCTCTTGGGGAACTCAGCCGGGGGATACCATACACCGATAAACTCATCTTT
CDR3 protein: CALGELSRGIPYTDKLIF

D gene: NA
J gene: TRDJ1
V gene: TRDV1
clone size: hyperexpanded
CDR3 DNA: TGTGCTCTTGGGGATGGCCTTCCCCCATGTACTGGGTGCAAACTCATCTTT
CDR3 protein: CALGDGLPPCTGCKLIF